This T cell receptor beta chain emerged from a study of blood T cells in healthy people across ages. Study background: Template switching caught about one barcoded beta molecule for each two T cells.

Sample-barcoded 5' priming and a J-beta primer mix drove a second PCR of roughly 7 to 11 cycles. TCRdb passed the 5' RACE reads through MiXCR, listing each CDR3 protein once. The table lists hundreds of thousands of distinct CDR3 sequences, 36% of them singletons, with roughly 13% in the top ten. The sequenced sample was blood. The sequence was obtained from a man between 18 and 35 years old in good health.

The DNA for the CDR3 is TGTGCCAGCAGCCGCCAGCCAGATACGCAGTATTTT. Translation gives CASSRQPDTQYF. The rearrangement uses TRBV7-3 and TRBJ2-3; D gene unclear. The CDR3 covers 12 residues. Trimming cost V 5 bases and J 4 bases, with 7 bases left between them. Germline V CDR1 and CDR2: SGHTA, FQGTGA.